The 15 T cell receptor beta chains in this list originate from one sample, sequenced in a study of OX40 agonist ivuxolimab in advanced cancers. The table came from immunoSEQ multiplex PCR; TCRdb's copy has only in-frame clones and leaves some out. This table has 66,000 or so clones, roughly 85% appearing once. Sequences were derived from CD4+ or CD8+ T cells sorted from blood, sampled in a trial of the OX40 agonist ivuxolimab. The origin of the receptors is an adult with an advanced solid tumor such as melanoma, head and neck, liver or kidney cancer.

This clone was found a few times. The chain combines TRBV5-1 with TRBJ2-3; 8 positions agree with TRBD2. Trimming removed 3 bases from V and 4 bases from J; junction bases left unmatched: 7. Germline V CDR1 and CDR2: SGHRS, YFSETQ. This CDR3 is built from 15 residues. The CDR3 sequence is CASSSQRERADTQYF. CDR3 DNA: TGCGCCAGCAGCTCCCAGCGGGAGAGGGCAGATACGCAGTATTTT. Looking up the rest from reference TRBV5-1 and TRBJ2-3 gives the full variable domain: KAGVTQTPRYLIKTRGQQVTLSCSPISGHRSVSWYQQTPGQGLQFLFEYFSETQRNKGNFPGRFSGRQFSNSRSEMNVSTLELGDSALYLCASSSQRERADTQYFGPGTRLTVL.

The chain links TRBV11-2 to TRBJ2-1; D may be TRBD2 (5 bases). Germline V gene lookup returns CDR1 SGHAT and CDR2 FQNNGV. Trimming stripped 8 bases from V and 0 bases from J, with 8 bases between. The CDR3 extends over 13 amino acids. The chain's CDR3 is CASGGSSYNEQFF. CDR3 sequence (DNA): TGTGCCAGCGGAGGTAGCTCCTACAATGAGCAGTTCTTC.

The chain uses TRBV6-1 and TRBJ2-2; D possibly corresponds to TRBD1 (6 bases). The CDR3 extends over 16 amino acids. Per germline, CDR1 MNHNS and CDR2 SASEGT. Trimming stripped 1 base from V and 6 bases from J, with 15 bases between. The CDR3 region is CASSEGAGDIAGELFF. The CDR3 DNA reads TGTGCCAGCAGTGAAGGGGCAGGGGATATCGCCGGGGAGCTGTTTTTT.

The chain employs TRBV19 and TRBJ2-1; tentatively, D is TRBD2 (7 bases). The CDR3 totals 16 residues. Per germline, CDR1 LNHDA and CDR2 SQIVND (reference sequence). V lost 6 bases to trimming and J lost 10 bases, with 25 bases between them. CDR3 in amino acids: CASSQPGGGQSDEQFF. The CDR3, as DNA: TGTGCCAGTAGCCAACCCGGCGGGGGCCAGTCAGACGAGCAGTTCTTC.

The chain links TRBV7-9 to TRBJ2-6; unclear D gene. The CDR3 length is 14 residues. From germline, CDR1 is SEHNR and CDR2 FQNEAQ (reference sequence). The V gene lost 11 bases and the J gene lost 3 bases, with 14 bases spanning the gap. In DNA, the CDR3 is TGTGCCGAAGGTACTATGGGTGGGGCCAACGTCCTGACTTTC. Translating it yields CAEGTMGGANVLTF.

The chain employs TRBV14 and TRBJ2-3; D possibly corresponds to TRBD2 (6 bases). The germline V gene encodes CDR1 SGHDN and CDR2 FVKESK. This CDR3 comprises 20 residues. V lost 1 base and J lost 0, with 23 bases in between. DNA for the CDR3: TGTGCCAGCAGCCAAGGTCCAATGAGGGGAGGAACCTTAAGCACAGATACGCAGTATTTT. Its translation: CASSQGPMRGGTLSTDTQYF.

The J gene is TRBJ2-1, the V gene TRBV11-2; 8 bases map to TRBD2. The CDR3 runs to 15 residues. From germline, CDR1 is SGHAT and CDR2 FQNNGV. The J segment lost 9 bases and the V segment lost 2 bases, leaving 9 bases of the junction unmatched. The CDR3 nucleotides read TGTGCCAGCAGCTTAAGTGCAATTGCGGGAGGTGAGCAGTTCTTC. It encodes CASSLSAIAGGEQFF.

The rearrangement uses TRBV7-6 and TRBJ2-1, with D possibly matching TRBD2 (5 bases). Germline V gene sequence: CDR1 SGHVS, CDR2 FNYEAQ. Trimming removed 2 bases at V and 5 bases at J, with 13 bases between. This CDR3 is built from 15 residues. DNA for the CDR3: TGTGCCAGCAGCTTACGAGGGATTCAGAACAATGAGCAGTTCTTC. This codes for CASSLRGIQNNEQFF.

The rearrangement joins TRBV27 to TRBJ2-7; the match to TRBD2 covers 13 bases. Germline trimming cut 5 bases from V and 5 bases from J; bases unmatched to any gene: 6. The CDR3 sequence is 15 residues long. The germline gives CDR1 MNHEY, CDR2 SMNVEV (reference sequence). CDR3 region: CASSTLGLAGDEQYF. Here the CDR3 DNA reads TGTGCCAGCAGTACCCTCGGACTAGCGGGAGACGAGCAGTACTTC.

The V call is TRBV18, the J call TRBJ2-1; perhaps TRBD2 as D (5 bases). CDR3 length: 15 residues. CDR1 and CDR2 from the germline V gene are KGHSH and LQKENI. Trimming left V 1 base short and J 4 bases short, with 11 bases between. In nucleotides, the CDR3 is TGTGCCAGCTCACCACAAGCGGACGCATACAATGAGCAGTTCTTC. It encodes CASSPQADAYNEQFF.

The chain carries TRBV28 and TRBJ2-1; possible D gene TRBD2, 6 bases. The CDR3 extends over 14 amino acids. Trimming cost V 5 bases and J 10 bases, with 18 bases left between them. Germline CDR1 MDHEN, CDR2 SYDVKM. The CDR3 DNA reads TGTGCCAGCAGTGCGGGACTCTCGTGGGGGGAGCAGTTCTTC. Its translation is CASSAGLSWGEQFF. The entire variable domain, with the rest obtained from reference TRBV28 and TRBJ2-1, is as follows: DVKVTQSSRYLVKRTGEKVFLECVQDMDHENMFWYRQDPGLGLRLIYFSYDVKMKEKGDIPEGYSVSREKKERFSLILESASTNQTSMYLCASSAGLSWGEQFFGPGTRLTVL.

The V call is TRBV7-2, the J call TRBJ1-3, with D uncertain. V gave up 6 bases and J gave up 0 bases, with 9 bases separating them. The CDR3 spans 14 residues. Looked up from germline, CDR1 is SGHTA and CDR2 is FQGNSA. CDR3 amino acids: CASRVLASGNTIYF. The CDR3 region has the DNA TGTGCCAGCAGAGTACTCGCCTCTGGAAACACCATATATTTT.

The gene calls are TRBV28 and TRBJ1-3; D unresolved. The V gene's germline CDR1 is MDHEN and CDR2 SYDVKM. The germline V and J ends were trimmed by 2 bases and 2 bases, with 7 bases remaining between them. There are 14 residues in the CDR3. CDR3 residues: CASSLQATGNTIYF. In DNA form, the CDR3 reads TGTGCCAGCAGTTTACAGGCGACTGGAAACACCATATATTTT.

In its sample, this clone was seen once. The V gene is TRBV5-1, the J gene TRBJ2-7; no reliable D call. From germline, CDR1 is SGHRS and CDR2 YFSETQ. The CDR3 contains 12 residues. Trimming removed 4 bases at V and 6 bases at J, with 11 bases between. The CDR3 bases are TGCGCCAGCAGCAACACCTTGGGCGAGCAGTACTTC. It encodes CASSNTLGEQYF.

The CDR3 protein is CASSEGWVDNYGYTF. DNA of the CDR3: TGTGCCAGCAGTGAAGGATGGGTGGATAACTATGGCTACACCTTC. This chain uses TRBV2 with TRBJ1-2, with D hard to call. The CDR3 covers 15 residues. The germline CDR1 and CDR2 sequences are SNHLY and FYNNEI. The V end lost 1 base, the J end lost 1 base, and 10 bases lay between the germline ends.